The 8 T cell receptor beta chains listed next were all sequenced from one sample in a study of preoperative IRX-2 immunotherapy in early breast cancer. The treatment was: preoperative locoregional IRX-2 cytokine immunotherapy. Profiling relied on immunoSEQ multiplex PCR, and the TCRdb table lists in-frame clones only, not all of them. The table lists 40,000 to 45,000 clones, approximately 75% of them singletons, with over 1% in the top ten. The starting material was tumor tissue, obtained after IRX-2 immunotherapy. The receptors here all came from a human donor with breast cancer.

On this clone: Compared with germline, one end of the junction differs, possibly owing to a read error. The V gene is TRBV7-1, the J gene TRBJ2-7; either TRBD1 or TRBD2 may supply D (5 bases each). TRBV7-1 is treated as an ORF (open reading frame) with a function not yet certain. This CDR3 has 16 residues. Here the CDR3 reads CANSLGVGTLGYEQYF. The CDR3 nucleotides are TGTGCCAACAGCTTAGGGGTCGGGACCCTGGGGTACGAGCAGTACTTC.

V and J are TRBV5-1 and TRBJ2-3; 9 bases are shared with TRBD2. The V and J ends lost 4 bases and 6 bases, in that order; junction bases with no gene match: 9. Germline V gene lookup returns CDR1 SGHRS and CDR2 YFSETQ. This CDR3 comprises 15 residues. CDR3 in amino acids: CASSPPGGGVDTQYF. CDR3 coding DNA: TGCGCCAGCAGCCCCCCGGGCGGGGGGGTTGATACGCAGTATTTT.

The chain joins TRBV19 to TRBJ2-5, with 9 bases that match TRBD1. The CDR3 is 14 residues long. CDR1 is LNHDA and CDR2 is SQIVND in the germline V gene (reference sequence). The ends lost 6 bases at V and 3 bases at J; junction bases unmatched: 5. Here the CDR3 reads CASSVGTGKETQYF. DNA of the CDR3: TGTGCCAGTAGCGTGGGGACAGGGAAAGAGACCCAGTACTTC.

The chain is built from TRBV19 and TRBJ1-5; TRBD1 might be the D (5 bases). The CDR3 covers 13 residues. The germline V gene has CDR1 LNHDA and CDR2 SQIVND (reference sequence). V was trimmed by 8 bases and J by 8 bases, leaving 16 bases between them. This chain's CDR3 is CASHSGGSEPQHF. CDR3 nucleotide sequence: TGTGCCAGTCATAGCGGGGGATCAGAGCCCCAGCATTTT.

This CDR3 reads CASSGPGDDEQFF. The CDR3 DNA sequence: TGTGCCAGCAGCGGTCCGGGAGACGATGAGCAGTTCTTC. The chain couples TRBV7-1 to TRBJ2-1, with D possibly matching TRBD2 (6 bases). TRBV7-1 is an ORF for which the function is uncertain. This CDR3 is built from 13 residues. The ends were cut back, 5 bases at V and 8 bases at J, with 13 bases in the middle.

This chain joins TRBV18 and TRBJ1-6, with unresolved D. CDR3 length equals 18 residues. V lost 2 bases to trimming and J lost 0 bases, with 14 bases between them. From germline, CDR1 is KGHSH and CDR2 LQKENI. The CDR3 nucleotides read TGTGCCAGCTCACCAGGGTTAAAGGCGAGCTCCTATAATTCACCCCTCCACTTT. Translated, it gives CASSPGLKASSYNSPLHF.

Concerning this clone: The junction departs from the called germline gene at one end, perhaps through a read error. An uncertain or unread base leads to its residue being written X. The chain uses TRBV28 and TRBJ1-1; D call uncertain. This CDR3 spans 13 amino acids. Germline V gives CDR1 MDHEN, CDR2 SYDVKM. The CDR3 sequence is CASRPTVNTEXFF. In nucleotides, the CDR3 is TGTGCCAGCAGACCGACCGTGAACACTGAAGYTTTCTTT.

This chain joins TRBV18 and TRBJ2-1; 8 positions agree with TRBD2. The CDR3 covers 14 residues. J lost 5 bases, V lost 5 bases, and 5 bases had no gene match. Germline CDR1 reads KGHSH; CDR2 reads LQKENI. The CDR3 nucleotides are TGTGCCAGCTCATCAGCGGGAGCGAACAATGAGCAGTTCTTC. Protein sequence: CASSSAGANNEQFF.